This is a list of T cell receptor beta chains from one sample in a study of blood T cells in healthy people across ages. TCRdb called the 5' RACE reads again in MiXCR, with one record for every CDR3 protein. The sample gives roughly 680,000 distinct CDR3 sequences, under 65% of which show up once; 13% is in the top ten. Sequencing was done on a sample of blood. The source is a woman aged 80 or over in good health. The CDR3 runs from the conserved cysteine through the conserved F or W. A D gene is named only where the DNA matches it firmly. The listing skips clone size in some rows; elsewhere it reads once, few, many or a size class.

V gene	clone size	J gene	CDR3 length	D gene	CDR3 protein	CDR3 DNA
TRBV19	NA	TRBJ2-4	13	TRBD2	CATSTSGSSNQYF	TGTGCCACCTCGACTAGCGGGAGTAGTAATCAGTACTTC
TRBV6-5	NA	TRBJ2-7	15	TRBD2	CASSYTSGRSYEQYF	TGTGCCAGCAGTTACACTAGCGGGAGAAGCTACGAGCAGTACTTC
TRBV27	NA	TRBJ2-5	15	NA	CASSLRGGVWETQYF	TGTGCCAGCAGTTTGAGGGGCGGGGTGTGGGAGACCCAGTACTTC
TRBV7-9	many	TRBJ2-3	15	TRBD1	CASSRRGQGQDTQYF	TGTGCCAGCAGCCGCCGCGGACAGGGGCAAGATACGCAGTATTTT
TRBV27	NA	TRBJ2-3	17	NA	CASSYSSVGLWTDTQYF	TGTGCCAGCAGTTACTCATCGGTTGGGTTATGGACAGATACGCAGTATTTT
TRBV6-6	many	TRBJ2-1	14	TRBD2	CASSPSGGPTEQFF	TGTGCCAGCAGTCCTAGCGGGGGCCCCACCGAGCAGTTCTTC
TRBV5-1	many	TRBJ2-1	13	NA	CASSLVGRNEQFF	TGTGCCAGCAGCTTAGTGGGGCGTAATGAGCAGTTCTTC
TRBV6-2/TRBV6-3	NA	TRBJ2-7	15	TRBD1	CASSGSTGVTYEQYF	TGTGCCAGCAGCGGGTCGACAGGGGTTACCTACGAGCAGTACTTC
TRBV18	NA	TRBJ2-7	17	TRBD2	CVSSVNLAGPSYNEQYF	TGTGTCAGCTCAGTCAATCTAGCGGGACCTTCCTACAATGAGCAGTACTTC
TRBV5-1	many	TRBJ1-2	14	NA	CASSLGQGTYGYTF	TGCGCCAGCAGCTTGGGGCAGGGGACCTATGGCTACACCTTC